Listed below are T cell receptor beta chains from one sample, sequenced in a study of blood T cell repertoires in COVID-19. Sequencing used immunoSEQ multiplex PCR; TCRdb keeps in-frame clones, though not all of them. Altogether around 36,000 clones are present, roughly nine tenths being singletons, with the ten largest covering 5.5% to 7.5%. The specimen sequenced was peripheral blood. The receptors derive from a human donor in a cohort sampled during active COVID-19. The CDR3 runs from the conserved cysteine through the conserved F or W. D genes are given only for firm matches. Clone size, where shown, is once, few, many, or a class for clones that have expanded.

TRBJ2-3 TRBV10-3 . TRBD2 CAISPSTSRSDTQYF TGTGCCATCAGCCCCTCGACTAGCAGATCTGATACGCAGTATTTT
TRBJ2-7 TRBV6-2/TRBV6-3 . TRBD1 CASSADRVSYEQYF TGTGCCAGCAGCGCGGACAGGGTCTCCTACGAGCAGTACTTC
TRBJ2-7 TRBV18 medium-sized . CASSPAEDPPRTYYEQYF TGTGCCAGCTCACCAGCGGAGGACCCCCCCCGGACCTACTACGAGCAGTACTTC
TRBJ1-1 TRBV28 once . CASSLRGRGNTEAFF TGTGCCAGCAGTTTAAGGGGGAGGGGGAACACTGAAGCTTTCTTT
TRBJ1-2 TRBV6-5 . TRBD1 CASSPGQEFYGYTF TGTGCCAGCAGTCCGGGACAGGAATTTTATGGCTACACCTTC
TRBJ2-1 TRBV5-5 . . CASSLAGLGNEQFF TGTGCCAGCAGCTTGGCGGGTCTAGGCAATGAGCAGTTCTTC
TRBJ2-1 TRBV7-2 . TRBD2 CASSFYGTSGYNEQFF TGTGCCAGCAGTTTCTATGGGACTAGCGGGTACAATGAGCAGTTCTTC
TRBJ2-1 TRBV4-2 . . CASTGPSRGGYNEQFF TGTGCCAGCACGGGACCGAGCAGGGGAGGGTACAATGAGCAGTTCTTC
TRBJ1-5 TRBV10-2 . . CASSELGRKNQPQHF TGCGCCAGCAGTGAGCTGGGGAGGAAGAATCAGCCCCAGCATTTT
TRBJ1-3 TRBV2 . . CASSLQGHSGNTIYF TGTGCCAGCAGCCTTCAGGGCCACTCTGGAAACACCATATATTTT
TRBJ1-2 TRBV6-5 . TRBD1 CASRTGYLYGYTF TGTGCCAGCAGGACAGGGTACCTCTATGGCTACACCTTC
TRBJ2-1 TRBV7-2 . . CASRLGLDNEQFF TGTGCCAGCAGGTTGGGACTTGACAATGAGCAGTTCTTC
TRBJ1-6 TRBV30 . . CAWSFSSPLHF TGTGCCTGGAGTTTCTCTTCACCCCTCCACTTT
TRBJ2-1 TRBV6-2/TRBV6-3 . . CASSYSGYNEQFF TGTGCCAGCAGTTACTCCGGCTACAATGAGCAGTTCTTC
TRBJ1-4 TRBV11-3 once . CATGSWDFSNEKLFF TGTGCCACCGGGTCCTGGGACTTCTCTAATGAAAAACTGTTTTTT
TRBJ1-1 TRBV9 once . CASSVGGLLGPTEAFF TGTGCCAGCAGCGTAGGAGGATTATTGGGGCCCACTGAAGCTTTCTTT
TRBJ2-7 TRBV7-9 . . CASSPLGGGQTLSYEQYF TGTGCCAGCAGCCCACTCGGTGGCGGTCAGACGCTTAGCTACGAGCAGTACTTC
TRBJ2-7 TRBV6-6 . . CASSPRGSRAADPYEQYF TGTGCCAGCAGTCCCCGAGGAAGTCGAGCGGCGGATCCCTACGAGCAGTACTTC
TRBJ1-2 TRBV5-6 . TRBD1 CASATTGARGYTF TGTGCCAGTGCAACCACAGGGGCGAGGGGCTACACCTTC
TRBJ2-7 TRBV6-1 . . CASSEAPGTYEQYF TGTGCCAGCAGTGAAGCTCCGGGAACCTACGAGCAGTACTTC
TRBJ2-1 TRBV15 . . CATSRETWSSYNEQFF TGTGCCACCAGCAGAGAGACCTGGAGCTCCTACAATGAGCAGTTCTTC
TRBJ1-2 TRBV6-6 . . CASSTASDRLGGYTF TGTGCCAGCAGTACGGCCAGTGACAGGCTAGGTGGCTACACCTTC